This TCR beta chain was identified in a study of CD8 T cells in Susac syndrome. CD8+ and CD4+ T cells from blood underwent TCR beta sequencing, which was carried out in a high-throughput format. Isolation of CD8+ and CD4+ T cells was performed negatively, whereas enrichment of TEMRA cells was done by FACS. As for this clonotype: No antigen is known for it.

RNA amounts of about 0.5 to 1 ug underwent reverse transcription with random hexamers. It was immunoSEQ multiplex PCR that amplified TCR beta CDR3 across 54 Vbeta and 13 Jbeta. MiXCR, applied by TCRdb to the immunoSEQ multiplex PCR reads, yields one record per CDR3 protein. The table has tens of thousands of distinct CDR3 sequences, approximately 94% seen once. The study, taken as a whole, reports: A few Susac-specific public clones appeared in CD8+ TEMRA repertoires, and around 16 in total CD8+ repertoires.

The specimen sequenced was CD8+ T cells from PBMCs. The receptor was isolated from a human donor with Susac syndrome.

The CDR3 nucleotides are TGTGCCAGTAGTATTGGGACCCATGAGCAGTTCTTC. Translated, it gives CASSIGTHEQFF. V is TRBV19 and J is TRBJ2-1; D is tentatively TRBD1 or TRBD2 (5 bases each). Germline V gene lookup returns CDR1 LNHDA and CDR2 SQIVND (reference sequence). The CDR3 has 12 amino acids. V lost 3 bases and J lost 8, with 8 bases in between.